This TCR beta chain was recovered during a study of blood T cell repertoires in COVID-19. Study details: COVID-19 samples from acute and convalescent phases originated in the United States, Italy and Spain. T cells, B-cell-depleted T cells, or PBMCs provided the cDNA or gDNA that served as material.

The CDR3 runs 14 residues. Trimming took 3 bases from V and 0 from J; bases not matched to a gene: 2. CDR1 and CDR2 (germline): MDHEN, SYDVKM. In the original workflow: Counts of nucleated cells, estimated from reference gene primer amplification, were obtained. Sequenced by immunoSEQ multiplex PCR; TCRdb stores in-frame clones only, minus some. V and J calls plus clone size are reproduced from that table; the DNA served to infer D and trimming. The table shows over 300,000 clones, with around 83% occurring only once. The sequence derives from a woman between 50 and 59 years old with acute or convalescent COVID-19. The rearrangement links TRBV28 to TRBJ2-7; 7 nucleotides match TRBD1. The sequencing sample was made of peripheral blood. CDR3 DNA: TGTGCCAGCAGTTTGGGGACAGTCTCCTACGAGCAGTACTTC. Protein: CASSLGTVSYEQYF.